Below, 25 T cell receptor beta chains from the same sample are listed, as sequenced in a study of T cell changes during pregnancy in multiple sclerosis. Sequencing was performed with immunoSEQ multiplex PCR; in TCRdb, only in-frame clones are kept and a portion is missing. This table holds fewer than 50,000 clones, roughly 90% found once. The specimen comprised CD8+ T cells from peripheral blood mononuclear cells, sampled in the third trimester of pregnancy. These TCRs come from a female donor with multiple sclerosis, enrolled in a pregnancy study.

This chain uses TRBV7-9 with TRBJ2-1, with 7 bases lining up with TRBD2. Trimming removed 8 bases from V and 6 bases from J; junction bases left unmatched: 7. The germline gives CDR1 SEHNR, CDR2 FQNEAQ (reference sequence). The CDR3 totals 13 residues. DNA for the CDR3: TGTGCCAGCCTCCGAACTAGCGTCAATGAGCAGTTCTTC. It codes for CASLRTSVNEQFF.

This clone was counted between two and nine times. This rearrangement joins TRBV6-4 to TRBJ1-1, with D possibly TRBD1 on 5 matching bases. The germline V gene encodes CDR1 MRHNA and CDR2 SNTAGT. The V end lost 4 bases, the J end lost 4 bases, and 16 bases lay between the germline ends. This CDR3 has 15 amino acids. The CDR3 DNA reads TGTGCCAGCAGTGTTGCAGCGGGGACGGTCACTGAAGCTTTCTTT. It is translated as CASSVAAGTVTEAFF.

The chain employs TRBV7-3 and TRBJ1-1; D unclear. The CDR3 spans 14 residues. The germline V gene has CDR1 SGHTA and CDR2 FQGTGA. V lost 0 bases, J lost 1 base, and 6 bases lay in between. CDR3 protein: CASSLTGGNTEAFF. The CDR3 coding sequence is TGTGCCAGCAGCTTAACGGGAGGGAACACTGAAGCTTTCTTT.

The CDR3 nucleotides read TGTGCCAGCAGCCAAGATTACACCAATGAGCAGTTCTTC. Its translation: CASSQDYTNEQFF. V and J are TRBV4-2 and TRBJ2-1; D not resolved. The CDR3 runs to 13 residues. Germline CDR1 LGHNA, CDR2 YNFKEQ. Trimming took 0 bases from V and 6 from J, leaving 6 bases between them.

This clone has just a few counts. The chain recombines TRBV7-9 with TRBJ1-2; D ambiguous. The CDR3 is 13 residues long. Germline CDR1 is SEHNR and CDR2 is FQNEAQ (reference sequence). Trimming took 4 bases from V and 2 from J, leaving 8 bases between them. DNA of the CDR3: TGTGCCAGCAGCTATGGAGAGAACTATGGCTACACCTTC. Its protein product is CASSYGENYGYTF.

This chain joins TRBV28 and TRBJ2-5; 14 positions match TRBD2. V lost 3 bases, J lost 4 bases, and 4 bases stayed unmatched. The CDR3 length is 16 residues. Per the germline V gene, CDR1 is MDHEN and CDR2 is SYDVKM. Here the CDR3 DNA reads TGTGCCAGCAGTTTTCCCGGGACTAGCGGGAGAGAGACCCAGTACTTC. Protein product: CASSFPGTSGRETQYF. Full variable domain (missing parts from reference TRBV28 and TRBJ2-5): DVKVTQSSRYLVKRTGEKVFLECVQDMDHENMFWYRQDPGLGLRLIYFSYDVKMKEKGDIPEGYSVSREKKERFSLILESASTNQTSMYLCASSFPGTSGRETQYFGPGTRLLVL.

This rearrangement joins TRBV27 to TRBJ2-3; D is uncertain. Germline loops: CDR1 MNHEY, CDR2 SMNVEV (reference sequence). This CDR3 is 12 amino acids long. V lost 4 bases to trimming and J lost 4 bases, with 6 bases between them. CDR3 sequence (DNA): TGTGCCAGCAGTTCCCGGGCAGATACGCAGTATTTT. Residues: CASSSRADTQYF.

This clone was seen a few times. This sequence joins TRBV28 and TRBJ1-1; D not certain. CDR1 is MDHEN, CDR2 SYDVKM, per germline. CDR3 length: 13 residues. V was shortened by 3 bases and J by 1 base, with 6 bases between the two germline ends. The DNA for the CDR3 is TGTGCCAGCAGTTTGGAGCAGAACACTGAAGCTTTCTTT. Translation: CASSLEQNTEAFF.

This clone was observed at least ten times. The chain links TRBV6-4 to TRBJ2-3; TRBD2 is a possible D gene (6 bases). CDR1 and CDR2 (germline): MRHNA, SNTAGT. This CDR3 is 16 amino acids long. V gave up 2 bases and J gave up 0 bases, with 12 bases separating them. The CDR3 reads CASSDHSGASTDTQYF. The DNA of the CDR3 is TGTGCCAGCAGTGACCATAGCGGAGCCAGCACAGATACGCAGTATTTT.

The V and J genes are TRBV13 and TRBJ2-7; 8 bases are shared with TRBD1. The CDR3 contains 15 residues. The germline gives CDR1 PRHDT, CDR2 FYEKMQ (reference sequence). The ends lost 0 bases at V and 3 bases at J; junction bases unmatched: 4. The CDR3 here is CASSLGLGQGYEQYF. CDR3 DNA sequence: TGTGCCAGCAGCTTAGGCCTCGGACAGGGCTACGAGCAGTACTTC.

The rearrangement uses TRBV4-1 and TRBJ1-5; tentative D call: TRBD1 (5 bases). The V end was cut by 1 base, the J end by 4 bases, with 5 bases between. Germline V gene sequence: CDR1 MGHRA, CDR2 YSYEKL. The CDR3 has 13 residues. The CDR3 reads CASSQAGNQPQHF. For the CDR3, the DNA is TGCGCCAGCAGCCAAGCAGGGAATCAGCCCCAGCATTTT.

This rearrangement joins TRBV4-1 to TRBJ2-7; TRBD2 matches at 11 bases. This CDR3 is 15 amino acids long. Germline V lookup: CDR1 MGHRA, CDR2 YSYEKL. V was pared by 5 bases and J by 1 base, with 4 bases of the junction left unmatched. The CDR3 region is CASSATSGTSYEQYF. In DNA, the CDR3 is TGCGCCAGCAGCGCGACTAGCGGGACTTCCTACGAGCAGTACTTC.

The chain uses TRBV4-2 and TRBJ2-7, with 7 bases fitting TRBD1. Germline V gene lookup returns CDR1 LGHNA and CDR2 YNFKEQ. J was trimmed by 5 bases and V by 0 bases; bases with no gene match: 7. This CDR3 region has 15 residues. The CDR3: CASSQEKGADDEQYF. The CDR3 DNA is TGTGCCAGCAGCCAAGAAAAGGGGGCGGACGACGAGCAGTACTTC.

This chain joins TRBV2 and TRBJ2-3, with D possibly TRBD1 on 5 matching bases. The V gene lost 3 bases and the J gene lost 2 bases, with 15 bases spanning the gap. Germline CDR1 and CDR2: SNHLY and FYNNEI. This CDR3 contains 16 residues. CDR3 amino acids: CASSEPLGENTDTQYF. The CDR3 nucleotides read TGTGCCAGCAGTGAGCCCCTAGGGGAAAACACAGATACGCAGTATTTT.

This CDR3 reads CASSWTVAETQYF. In DNA form, the CDR3 reads TGCGCCAGCAGCTGGACAGTGGCGGAGACCCAGTACTTC. V gene TRBV5-1 combines with J gene TRBJ2-5; TRBD1 might be the D (6 bases). Trimming removed 3 bases at V and 5 bases at J, with 11 bases between. Germline V gene lookup returns CDR1 SGHRS and CDR2 YFSETQ. This CDR3 spans 13 amino acids.

The gene calls are TRBV7-9 and TRBJ2-7, with TRBD2 matching 7 bases. Germline loops: CDR1 SEHNR, CDR2 FQNEAQ (reference sequence). V trimming: 5 bases; J trimming: 4 bases; junction bases outside the gene matches: 8. The CDR3 covers 14 residues. The CDR3 nucleotides are TGTGCCAGCAGCGTAACTAGGGAGGGGTACGAGCAGTACTTC. Protein sequence: CASSVTREGYEQYF.

The CDR3 reads CASSSRDPGQGTEAFF. As DNA, the CDR3 is TGTGCCAGCAGCTCTCGGGATCCCGGACAGGGGACTGAAGCTTTCTTT. The gene calls are TRBV7-9 and TRBJ1-1; 9 bases agree with TRBD1. Germline CDR1 SEHNR, CDR2 FQNEAQ (reference sequence). The ends lost 4 bases at V and 5 bases at J; junction bases unmatched: 11. CDR3 length: 16 amino acids.

The J gene is TRBJ2-2, the V gene TRBV15; a weak D match, TRBD1 (6 bases). This CDR3 is built from 15 residues. The germline V and J ends were trimmed by 4 bases and 0 bases, with 9 bases remaining between them. CDR1 and CDR2 (germline): LNHNV, YYDKDF (reference sequence). CDR3: CATSTGHPNTGELFF. CDR3 DNA sequence: TGTGCCACCAGCACGGGACACCCGAACACCGGGGAGCTGTTTTTT.

This chain uses TRBV7-9 with TRBJ2-1; the match to TRBD2 covers 9 bases. From germline, CDR1 is SEHNR and CDR2 FQNEAQ (reference sequence). The CDR3 extends over 15 amino acids. With V trimmed by 4 bases and J by 0 bases, 1 base remained unmatched. The CDR3 loop reads CASSSLAGSYNEQFF. CDR3 sequence (DNA): TGTGCCAGCAGCTCACTAGCGGGCTCCTACAATGAGCAGTTCTTC.

The chain carries TRBV2 and TRBJ2-7; TRBD1 matches at 9 bases. Germline values: CDR1 SNHLY, CDR2 FYNNEI. With V trimmed by 7 bases and J by 2 bases, 18 bases remained unmatched. The CDR3 extends over 18 amino acids. The CDR3 sequence is CASNGDPVTGGATYEQYF. The CDR3 DNA reads TGTGCCAGCAACGGGGATCCCGTGACAGGGGGTGCTACCTACGAGCAGTACTTC.

V is TRBV7-2 and J is TRBJ2-1, with 7 positions matching TRBD1. This CDR3 comprises 14 residues. J lost 7 bases, V lost 4 bases, and 7 bases had no gene match. CDR1 SGHTA and CDR2 FQGNSA come from the germline V gene. CDR3 protein: CASSSRTGTNEQFF. The CDR3 nucleotides read TGTGCCAGCAGCTCCCGGACAGGAACTAATGAGCAGTTCTTC.

The chain employs TRBV29-1 and TRBJ2-1, with D possibly TRBD1 on 5 matching bases. CDR1 SQVTM and CDR2 ANQGSEA come from the germline V gene. This CDR3 has 13 amino acids. V gave up 7 bases and J gave up 0 bases, with 10 bases separating them. The CDR3 nucleotides are TGCAGCGCGCTGACAGTCTCCTACAATGAGCAGTTCTTC. It is translated as CSALTVSYNEQFF.

J is TRBJ1-1 and V is TRBV19, with TRBD1 matching over 8 bases. Germline V gene data show CDR1 as LNHDA and CDR2 as SQIVND (reference sequence). The CDR3 sequence is 15 residues long. V lost 4 bases and J lost 10; bases outside the gene matches: 14. The CDR3 DNA sequence: TGTGCCAGTAGTACCGGGACAGGAGGGTATGAAGTAGCTTTCTTT. It is translated as CASSTGTGGYEVAFF.

The genes are TRBV7-3 and TRBJ2-1; the match to TRBD2 covers 11 bases. Germline V gene data show CDR1 as SGHTA and CDR2 as FQGTGA. V dropped 6 bases and J dropped 4; count of bases not matched to a gene: 5. This CDR3 has 15 amino acids. The chain's CDR3 is CASSLLAGDYNEQFF. The CDR3 nucleotides read TGTGCCAGCAGTCTACTAGCGGGAGATTACAATGAGCAGTTCTTC.

The V and J genes are TRBV7-6 and TRBJ2-7; D unclear. The CDR3 runs 13 residues. The germline gives CDR1 SGHVS, CDR2 FNYEAQ. Trimming pared 4 bases from V and 8 bases from J, leaving 15 bases between. The CDR3 DNA reads as TGTGCCAGCAGCTCCCTCGGTGGTGCCCAGCAGTACTTC. It yields the protein CASSSLGGAQQYF. Full variable domain (rest looked up from reference TRBV7-6 and TRBJ2-7): GAGVSQSPRYKVTKRGQDVALRCDPISGHVSLYWYRQALGQGPEFLTYFNYEAQQDKSGLPNDRFSAERPEGSISTLTIQRTEQRDSAMYRCASSSLGGAQQYFGPGTRLTVT.